This TCR beta chain was sequenced during a study of T-cell reconstitution after alpha-beta-depleted transplantation in children. The TCRbeta library was prepared with unique molecular identifiers. TCRdb itself ran the PCR reads through MiXCR, one entry per CDR3 protein. The table includes about 250,000 distinct CDR3 sequences, 20% to 30% detected once. Study-level points and caveats: T-cell counts and diversity at one year post-transplant came mainly from newly produced T cells. Two months or so post-transplant, alpha-beta T cells reportedly derived from several hundred expanded graft clones. Surviving recipient cells, namely T cells and thymic progenitors, were the source of high day-60 TCRbeta diversity in some patients.

This clonotype came up a few times. Its antigen is not known. The receptor was derived from a female patient aged 2-9 years who had a stem cell transplant for congenital amegakaryocytic thrombocytopenia, so the T cells may come from the graft donor. The material sequenced was PBMCs, mostly from graft donor cells, taken 360 days after TCRalphabeta/CD19-depleted stem cell transplant.

CDR3 bases: TGTGCCAGCAGCAAAGGGACTAGCGGGGCCTACGAGCAGTACTTC. It is translated as CASSKGTSGAYEQYF. This rearrangement joins TRBV21-1 to TRBJ2-7; TRBD2, the D gene given by the table, was not confirmed from the DNA. TRBV21-1 is flagged as a pseudogene. The CDR3 runs to 15 residues.